This entry lists 29 T cell receptor beta chains sequenced from one sample in a study of T cells in Graves' hyperthyroidism and ophthalmopathy. Amplified TCR beta CDR3 regions came from RNA transcripts. First-round RT-PCR of the TCR CDR3 relied on the HTBI primer set. Each CDR3 protein gets one entry after TCRdb re-called the multiplex PCR reads with MiXCR. The repertoire holds 330,000 or so distinct CDR3 sequences, with approximately 18% as singletons. The sample taken for sequencing was blood. All receptors come from a woman aged 40 to 49 with Graves' ophthalmopathy.

In its sample, this clonotype was seen many times. The gene calls are TRBV6-2 or TRBV6-3 and TRBJ1-1; TRBD1 aligns across 7 bases. From germline, CDR1 is MNHEY and CDR2 SVGEGT. The V gene end was trimmed by 0 bases and the J gene end by 7 bases; junction bases not matched to a gene: 11. The CDR3 has 16 residues. Written as DNA, the CDR3 is TGTGCCAGCAGTTACTCGCTCGTTCGGACAGGCCTTGAAGCTTTCTTT. The encoded protein is CASSYSLVRTGLEAFF.

This clonotype was counted at least ten times. The rearrangement joins TRBV12-5 to TRBJ1-1, with a weak D call TRBD1 (5 bases). Per germline, CDR1 LGHNT and CDR2 FRNRAP. V gave up 1 base and J gave up 4 bases, with 10 bases separating them. The CDR3 extends over 14 amino acids. In DNA, the CDR3 is TGTGCTAGTGGTTTGGCCAGGACACCCACTGAAGCTTTCTTT. This encodes CASGLARTPTEAFF.

The table lists this clonotype with many counts. The chain carries TRBV14 and TRBJ2-7, with D tentatively TRBD1 (6 bases). Trimming pared 4 bases from V and 2 bases from J, leaving 18 bases between. The CDR3 runs 16 residues. Germline V gene lookup returns CDR1 SGHDN and CDR2 FVKESK. The CDR3: CASSRIPGQRTYEQYF. CDR3 in DNA: TGTGCCAGCAGCCGAATCCCGGGACAAAGAACCTACGAGCAGTACTTC.

This clonotype was detected ten times or more. V and J are TRBV12-3 or TRBV12-4 and TRBJ1-1; TRBD1 might be the D (5 bases). The CDR3 length is 14 residues. Trimming shortened V by 3 bases and J by 2 bases, and 10 bases separated the two germline ends. DNA of the CDR3: TGTGCCAGCAGTTTGGGGCAGGCTAACACTGAAGCTTTCTTT. The encoded protein is CASSLGQANTEAFF.

J is TRBJ2-5 and V is TRBV11-2; TRBD2 aligns across 10 bases. The CDR3 runs to 15 residues. After removal of 4 bases from V and 4 bases from J, the junction contained 6 bases not matched to a gene. In germline, CDR1 is SGHAT, CDR2 FQNNGV. In DNA, the CDR3 is TGTGCCAGCAGCTCCAAGCGGGGGGGCTCAGAGACCCAGTACTTC. As protein: CASSSKRGGSETQYF.

In the case of this clonotype: A much bigger clone sits one base away, suggesting this may be a read error. V usage is TRBV30 and J usage is TRBJ2-7; D remains ambiguous. The CDR3 consists of 12 residues. Germline CDR1 GTSNPN, CDR2 SVGIG (reference sequence). V was pared by 2 bases and J by 5 bases, with 10 bases between. CDR3 sequence: CAWSIVVHEQYF. As DNA, the CDR3 is TGTGCCTGGAGTATAGTGGTCCACGAGCAGTACTTC. Combining the CDR3 with reference TRBV30 and TRBJ2-7 gives the whole variable domain SQTIHQWPATLVQPVGSPLSLECTVEGTSNPNLYWYRQAAGRGLQLLFYSVGIGQISSEVPQNLSASRPQDRQFILSSKKLLLSDSGFYLCAWSIVVHEQYFGPGTRLTVT.

This clonotype was seen a handful of times. This may arise from a read error, as a much more abundant clone is one base away. The chain has TRBV4-1 and TRBJ2-7, with D possibly called TRBD1 or TRBD2 (6 bases each). The CDR3 totals 17 residues. Germline V CDR1 and CDR2: MGHRA, YSYEKL. V gave up 6 bases and J gave up 3 bases, with 24 bases separating them. The DNA for the CDR3 is TGCGCCAGCAGGCAGACCCCGGGGGCACAGGGCATCTACGAGCAGTACTTC. Its protein product is CASRQTPGAQGIYEQYF.

This clonotype was counted many times. The CDR3 nucleotides read TGTGCCAGCACCAGACTAGCGGGGGGGTCCTACGAGCAGTACTTC. This gives the protein CASTRLAGGSYEQYF. This rearrangement joins TRBV28 to TRBJ2-7; 14 positions match TRBD2. V trimming: 7 bases; J trimming: 1 base; junction bases outside the gene matches: 3. CDR3 length: 15 residues. Germline V gene data show CDR1 as MDHEN and CDR2 as SYDVKM.

At least ten counts were recorded for this clonotype. V is TRBV19 and J is TRBJ2-7; D is perhaps TRBD1 (5 bases). Germline values: CDR1 LNHDA, CDR2 SQIVND (reference sequence). V dropped 1 base and J dropped 2 bases, with 12 bases sitting between them. The CDR3 is made up of 15 amino acids. The CDR3 DNA sequence: TGTGCCAGTAGTATAGGGCGCAGGGAAACCTACGAGCAGTACTTC. This translates into CASSIGRRETYEQYF.

This clonotype was seen ten or more times. The chain has TRBV6-5 and TRBJ2-2; maybe TRBD2 (5 bases). Germline values: CDR1 MNHEY, CDR2 SVGAGI. Between the trimmed V and J ends, which lost 7 bases and 7 bases, there was a span of 10 bases. The CDR3 has 12 residues. Here the CDR3 DNA reads TGTGCCAGCACCCGAAGCGGCGGGGAGCTGTTTTTT. Its translation is CASTRSGGELFF.

The J gene is TRBJ2-2, the V gene TRBV11-1; D might be TRBD1 (6 bases). Looked up from germline, CDR1 is SGHAT and CDR2 is FQDESV (reference sequence). CDR3 length: 18 amino acids. Trimming removed 1 base from V and 4 bases from J, with 19 bases in between. The CDR3 loop is CASSLVLWQGILTGELFF. CDR3 sequence (DNA): TGTGCCAGCAGCTTAGTCCTTTGGCAGGGGATACTCACCGGGGAGCTGTTTTTT.

The chain uses TRBV5-1 and TRBJ2-2, with 7 bases identical to TRBD1. CDR1 is SGHRS, CDR2 YFSETQ, per germline. The J segment lost 4 bases and the V segment lost 3 bases, leaving 21 bases of the junction unmatched. CDR3 length equals 20 residues. CDR3 sequence reads: CASSWGSGQAFQVSTGELFF. CDR3 bases: TGCGCCAGCAGCTGGGGCTCCGGACAGGCCTTTCAAGTGTCCACCGGGGAGCTGTTTTTT.

This clonotype has a count of ten or more. This sequence joins TRBV30 and TRBJ1-1, with TRBD1 matching 7 bases. Germline V lookup: CDR1 GTSNPN, CDR2 SVGIG (reference sequence). V shed 1 base and J 3 bases; nucleotides not matched to a gene: 5. This CDR3 has 14 residues. CDR3 bases: TGTGCCTGGAGTGCAACAGGGGTGGACACTGAAGCTTTCTTT. It encodes CAWSATGVDTEAFF.

Note on this clonotype: Given a much more abundant clone one base away, this may be a read error. Here the CDR3 omits its conserved ending phenylalanine or tryptophan, so a read error is the likely source. The genes are TRBV4-1 and TRBJ1-5; D uncertain. Between the trimmed V and J ends, which lost 4 bases and 4 bases, there was a span of 14 bases. This CDR3 contains 15 residues. Germline values: CDR1 MGHRA, CDR2 YSYEKL. The CDR3 sequence is CASSPEASKNQPQHI. CDR3 sequence (DNA): TGCGCCAGCAGCCCGGAGGCCAGTAAGAATCAGCCCCAGCATATT.

This clonotype has a count of ten or more. The genes are TRBV6-2 or TRBV6-3 and TRBJ1-5; 10 bases line up with TRBD1. J lost 5 bases, V lost 5 bases, and 3 bases had no gene match. The CDR3 runs 14 residues. CDR1 MNHEY and CDR2 SVGEGT come from the germline V gene. CDR3 sequence (DNA): TGTGCCAGCAGTGGGACAGGGGTCGATCAGCCCCAGCATTTT. This gives the protein CASSGTGVDQPQHF.

This clonotype was found many times. V usage is TRBV12-3 or TRBV12-4 and J usage is TRBJ1-1, with TRBD1 as a possible D gene (5 bases). V was shortened by 3 bases and J by 1 base, with 9 bases between the two germline ends. The CDR3 consists of 14 residues. The DNA of the CDR3 is TGTGCCAGCAGTTTTAGACAGTCGAACACTGAAGCTTTCTTT. Translating gives CASSFRQSNTEAFF.

This clonotype was detected many times. The chain uses TRBV2 and TRBJ1-1, with TRBD1 matching 9 bases. J gave up 4 bases and V 2 bases, and 5 bases lay outside the gene matches. This CDR3 comprises 15 residues. Germline V CDR1 and CDR2: SNHLY, FYNNEI. The CDR3 reads CASSEPTGGRTEAFF. For the CDR3, the DNA is TGTGCCAGCAGTGAACCCACAGGGGGCCGCACTGAAGCTTTCTTT.

This clonotype was recorded at least ten times. V gene TRBV10-1 combines with J gene TRBJ2-5; D is possibly TRBD2 (5 bases). The germline V gene encodes CDR1 WNHNN and CDR2 SYGVQD (reference sequence). The CDR3 covers 16 residues. Trimming left V 6 bases short and J 1 base short, with 18 bases between. CDR3 bases: TGCGCCAGCAGGGGTCGGGGTTTGGCACGCCAAGAGACCCAGTACTTC. It is translated as CASRGRGLARQETQYF.

This clonotype showed up many times. The chain carries TRBV12-3 or TRBV12-4 and TRBJ1-2, with D unresolved. There are 14 residues in the CDR3. V was trimmed by 8 bases and J by 1 base, leaving 14 bases between them. The CDR3 loop is CASGEAELNYGYTF. The CDR3 coding sequence is TGTGCCAGCGGAGAGGCAGAACTTAACTATGGCTACACCTTC.

This clonotype showed up many times. The chain recombines TRBV20-1 with TRBJ2-7; tentative D call: TRBD2 (6 bases). V lost 6 bases and J 3 bases, leaving 15 bases between the germline ends. This CDR3 spans 13 amino acids. CDR1 DFQATT and CDR2 SNEGSKA come from the germline V gene (reference sequence). The CDR3 protein is CSANEREIYEQYF. CDR3 sequence (DNA): TGCAGTGCCAACGAACGGGAGATCTACGAGCAGTACTTC.

This clonotype was observed many times. The gene calls are TRBV28 and TRBJ2-4; the D is unclear. Trimming removed 3 bases from V and 1 base from J, with 13 bases in between. The CDR3 is 16 amino acids. CDR1 and CDR2 from the germline V gene are MDHEN and SYDVKM. CDR3 DNA: TGTGCCAGCAGTTTGAGCAGCGCTGGGGCCAAAAACATTCAGTACTTC. As protein: CASSLSSAGAKNIQYF.

The chain carries TRBV12-5 and TRBJ2-7; D unresolved. V was pared by 4 bases and J by 10 bases, with 14 bases between. Germline values: CDR1 LGHNT, CDR2 FRNRAP. The CDR3 runs to 12 residues. CDR3 sequence reads: CASGSSQREQYF. The CDR3 DNA reads TGTGCTAGTGGTTCCTCTCAGCGAGAACAGTACTTC.

V gene TRBV6-2 or TRBV6-3 combines with J gene TRBJ2-7; D might be TRBD1 (6 bases). Germline V lookup: CDR1 MNHEY, CDR2 SVGEGT. Trimming removed 8 bases from V and 4 bases from J, with 9 bases in between. The CDR3 covers 11 residues. The CDR3 is CASEDRYEQYF. The DNA for the CDR3 is TGTGCCAGCGAAGACAGGTACGAGCAGTACTTC.

There are many counts of this clonotype. This chain links TRBV7-2 with TRBJ2-5; TRBD2 is a possible D gene (6 bases). The V and J ends lost 5 bases and 12 bases respectively, with 19 bases between them. The germline V gene has CDR1 SGHTA and CDR2 FQGNSA. This CDR3 has 13 amino acids. For the CDR3, the DNA is TGTGCCAGCAGCCCCGGGACTGGGGAAAGAAAGTACTTC. This translates into CASSPGTGERKYF.

This clonotype was detected many times. This rearrangement joins TRBV10-2 to TRBJ1-2; D may be TRBD1 (6 bases). The CDR3 length is 14 residues. Trimming took 5 bases from V and 3 from J, leaving 13 bases between them. Looked up from germline, CDR1 is WSHSY and CDR2 is SAAADI. CDR3 loop: CASSRAGVDYGYTF. DNA for the CDR3: TGCGCCAGCAGTAGGGCAGGGGTGGACTATGGCTACACCTTC.

This clonotype was seen repeatedly, ten times or more. This chain links TRBV11-1 with TRBJ2-7; no reliable D call. Germline CDR1 SGHAT, CDR2 FQDESV (reference sequence). The CDR3 contains 17 residues. Trimming left V 4 bases short and J 0 bases short, with 19 bases between. The CDR3 sequence: CASSSGDASVGSYEQYF. The DNA of the CDR3 is TGTGCCAGCAGCTCTGGGGATGCGTCAGTGGGCTCCTACGAGCAGTACTTC.

This clonotype was counted ten times or more. The chain joins TRBV6-5 to TRBJ1-2; the match to TRBD1 covers 10 bases. This CDR3 region has 15 residues. From germline, CDR1 is MNHEY and CDR2 SVGAGI. With V trimmed by 2 bases and J by 2 bases, 2 bases remained unmatched. The CDR3 DNA follows: TGTGCCAGCAGTTACGTGGGACAGGGGAACTATGGCTACACCTTC. As protein: CASSYVGQGNYGYTF.

The table lists this clonotype with many counts. The rearrangement joins TRBV4-1 to TRBJ2-2; no definite D call. CDR1 and CDR2 (germline): MGHRA, YSYEKL. This CDR3 has 14 amino acids. The V gene lost 1 base and the J gene lost 11 bases, with 14 bases spanning the gap. As DNA, the CDR3 is TGCGCCAGCAGCCAAGGATACAGTGGCATTGAGCTGTTTTTT. It encodes CASSQGYSGIELFF.

In its sample, this clonotype was seen many times. The chain is built from TRBV18 and TRBJ2-7; 12 nucleotides align to TRBD2. This CDR3 is built from 17 residues. Germline assignment: CDR1 KGHSH and CDR2 LQKENI. Unmatched junction bases numbered 13, after V lost 5 bases and J lost 5 bases. The CDR3 region is CASSARPSGRAMNEQYF. CDR3 nucleotides: TGTGCCAGCTCAGCCAGACCTAGCGGGAGGGCCATGAACGAGCAGTACTTC. The full variable domain, with the rest looked up from reference TRBV18 and TRBJ2-7, is NAGVMQNPRHLVRRRGQEARLRCSPMKGHSHVYWYRQLPEEGLKFMVYLQKENIIDESGMPKERFSAEFPKEGPSILRIQQVVRGDSAAYFCASSARPSGRAMNEQYFGPGTRLTVT.